This entry features one TCR beta chain sequence. PCR amplification relied on 60 Vbeta primers (plus 13 Jbeta primers). Measured with immunoSEQ multiplex PCR; TCRdb has only the in-frame clones, and not every one. The table records around 150,000 clones, approximately 79% of them present only once. These data are taken from a study of cytomegalovirus exposure and HLA in healthy donors. This CDR3 comprises 15 residues. V lost 6 bases, J lost 11 bases, and 22 bases lay in between. From germline, CDR1 is MNHEY and CDR2 SMNVEV (reference sequence). The specimen sequenced was PBMCs. The gene calls are TRBV27 and TRBJ1-4, with D uncertain. The TCR originated in a woman between 50 and 59 years old in good health and CMV-seropositive. DNA of the CDR3: TGTGCCAGCAGCCGGGTCGAGTCTACCGGAGGGAAACTGTTTTTT. Its translation: CASSRVESTGGKLFF.